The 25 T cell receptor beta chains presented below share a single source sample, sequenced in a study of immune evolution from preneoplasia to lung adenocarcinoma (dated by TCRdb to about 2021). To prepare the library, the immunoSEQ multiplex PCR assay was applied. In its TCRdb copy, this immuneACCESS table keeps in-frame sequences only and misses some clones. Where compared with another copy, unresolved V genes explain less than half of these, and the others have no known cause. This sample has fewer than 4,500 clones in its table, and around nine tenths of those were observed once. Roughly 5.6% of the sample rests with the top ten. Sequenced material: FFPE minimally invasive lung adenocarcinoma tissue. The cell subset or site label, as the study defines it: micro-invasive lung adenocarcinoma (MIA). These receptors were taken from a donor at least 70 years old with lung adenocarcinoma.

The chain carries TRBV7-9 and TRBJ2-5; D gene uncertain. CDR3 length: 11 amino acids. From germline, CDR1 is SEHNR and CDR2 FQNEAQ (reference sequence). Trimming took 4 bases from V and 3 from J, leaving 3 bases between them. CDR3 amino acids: CASSSKETQYF. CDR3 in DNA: TGTGCCAGCAGCTCAAAAGAGACCCAGTACTTC.

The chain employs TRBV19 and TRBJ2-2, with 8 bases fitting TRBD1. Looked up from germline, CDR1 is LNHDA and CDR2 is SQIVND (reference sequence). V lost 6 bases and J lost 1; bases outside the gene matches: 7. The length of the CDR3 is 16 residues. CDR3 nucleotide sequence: TGTGCCAGTAGCCACTCCGGGACAGGGAACACCGGGGAGCTGTTTTTT. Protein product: CASSHSGTGNTGELFF.

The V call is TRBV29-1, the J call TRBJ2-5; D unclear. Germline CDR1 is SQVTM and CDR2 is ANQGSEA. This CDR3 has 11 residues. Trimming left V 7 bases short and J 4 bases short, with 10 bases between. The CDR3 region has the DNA TGCAGCGGAACCTCGGGAGAGACCCAGTACTTC. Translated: CSGTSGETQYF.

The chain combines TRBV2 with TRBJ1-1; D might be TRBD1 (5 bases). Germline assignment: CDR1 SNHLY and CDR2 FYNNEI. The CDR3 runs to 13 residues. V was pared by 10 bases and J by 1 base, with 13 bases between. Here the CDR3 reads CATNPRENTEAFF. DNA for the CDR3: TGTGCCACCAACCCCAGGGAGAACACTGAAGCTTTCTTT.

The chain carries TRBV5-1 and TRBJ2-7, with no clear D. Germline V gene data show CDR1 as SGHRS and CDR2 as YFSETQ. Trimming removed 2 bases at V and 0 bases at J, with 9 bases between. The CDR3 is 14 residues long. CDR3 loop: CASSFNSLSYEQYF. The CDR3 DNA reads TGCGCCAGCAGCTTCAACAGTCTCTCCTACGAGCAGTACTTC.

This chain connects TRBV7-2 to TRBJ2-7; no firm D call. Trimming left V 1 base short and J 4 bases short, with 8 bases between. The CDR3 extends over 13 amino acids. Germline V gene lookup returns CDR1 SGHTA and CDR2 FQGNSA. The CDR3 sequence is CASSLDRTYEQYF. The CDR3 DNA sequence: TGTGCCAGCAGCTTAGATCGAACTTACGAGCAGTACTTC.

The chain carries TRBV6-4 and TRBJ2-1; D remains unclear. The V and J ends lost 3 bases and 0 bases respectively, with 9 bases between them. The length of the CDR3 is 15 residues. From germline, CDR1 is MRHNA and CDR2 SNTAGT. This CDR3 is CASSESASSYNEQFF. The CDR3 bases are TGTGCCAGCAGTGAGTCGGCTAGCTCCTACAATGAGCAGTTCTTC.

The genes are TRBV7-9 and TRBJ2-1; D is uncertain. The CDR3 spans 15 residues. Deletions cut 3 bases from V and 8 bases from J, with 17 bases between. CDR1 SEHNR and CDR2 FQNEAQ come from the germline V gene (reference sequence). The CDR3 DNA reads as TGTGCCAGCAGCTTCTTCAGTCAGCATTATGATGAGCAGTTCTTC. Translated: CASSFFSQHYDEQFF.

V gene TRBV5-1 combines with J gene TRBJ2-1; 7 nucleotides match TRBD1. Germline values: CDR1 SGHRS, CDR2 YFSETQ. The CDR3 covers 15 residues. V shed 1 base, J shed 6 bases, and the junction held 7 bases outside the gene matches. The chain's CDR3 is CASSLQGDPSNEQFF. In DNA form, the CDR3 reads TGCGCCAGCAGCTTGCAGGGGGACCCTAGCAATGAGCAGTTCTTC.

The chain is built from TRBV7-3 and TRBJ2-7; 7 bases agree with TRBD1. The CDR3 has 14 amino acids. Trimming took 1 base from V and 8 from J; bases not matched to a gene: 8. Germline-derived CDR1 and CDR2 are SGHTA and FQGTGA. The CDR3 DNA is TGTGCCAGCAGCTTAATCGGGGACAGTGGGAAGCAGTACTTC. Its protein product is CASSLIGDSGKQYF.

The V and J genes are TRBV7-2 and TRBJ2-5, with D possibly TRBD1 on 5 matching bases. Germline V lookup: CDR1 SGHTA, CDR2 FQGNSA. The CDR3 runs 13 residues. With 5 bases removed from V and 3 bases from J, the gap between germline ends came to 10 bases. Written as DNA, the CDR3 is TGTGCCAGCAGCCGACAAGGGGAAGAGACCCAGTACTTC. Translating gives CASSRQGEETQYF. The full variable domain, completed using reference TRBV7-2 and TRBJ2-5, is GAGVSQSPSNKVTEKGKDVELRCDPISGHTALYWYRQSLGQGLEFLIYFQGNSAPDKSGLPSDRFSAERTGGSVSTLTIQRTQQEDSAVYLCASSRQGEETQYFGPGTRLLVL.

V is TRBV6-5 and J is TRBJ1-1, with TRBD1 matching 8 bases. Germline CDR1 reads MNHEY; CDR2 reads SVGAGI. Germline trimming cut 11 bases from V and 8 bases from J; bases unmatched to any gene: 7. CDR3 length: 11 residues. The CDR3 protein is CAVTGGWEAFF. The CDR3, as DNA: TGTGCCGTAACAGGGGGTTGGGAAGCTTTCTTT.

CDR3 nucleotide sequence: TGTGCCAGCAGCTTTACTTACGAGCAGTACTTC. Translated, it gives CASSFTYEQYF. The chain employs TRBV7-2 and TRBJ2-7; D is undetermined. CDR1 SGHTA and CDR2 FQGNSA come from the germline V gene. The V end was cut by 3 bases, the J end by 4 bases, with 4 bases between. CDR3 length: 11 residues. Supplemented by reference TRBV7-2 and TRBJ2-7, the full variable domain reads GAGVSQSPSNKVTEKGKDVELRCDPISGHTALYWYRQSLGQGLEFLIYFQGNSAPDKSGLPSDRFSAERTGGSVSTLTIQRTQQEDSAVYLCASSFTYEQYFGPGTRLTVT.

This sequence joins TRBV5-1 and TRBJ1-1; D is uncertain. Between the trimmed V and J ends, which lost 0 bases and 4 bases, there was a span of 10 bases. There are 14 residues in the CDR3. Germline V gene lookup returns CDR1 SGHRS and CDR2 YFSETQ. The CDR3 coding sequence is TGCGCCAGCAGCTTGGGGGGAGGGAGCACTGAAGCTTTCTTT. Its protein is CASSLGGGSTEAFF.

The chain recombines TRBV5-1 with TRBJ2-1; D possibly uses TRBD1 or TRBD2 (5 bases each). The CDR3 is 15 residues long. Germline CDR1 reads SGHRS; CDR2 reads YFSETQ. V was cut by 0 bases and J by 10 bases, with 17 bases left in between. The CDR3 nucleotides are TGCGCCAGCAGCTTGGATCTGGGGCTTCCTAGCGAGCAGTTCTTC. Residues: CASSLDLGLPSEQFF.

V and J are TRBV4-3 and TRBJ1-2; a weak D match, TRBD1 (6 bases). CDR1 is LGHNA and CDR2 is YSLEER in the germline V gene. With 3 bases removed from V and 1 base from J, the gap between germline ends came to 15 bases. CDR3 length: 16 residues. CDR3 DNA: TGCGCCAGCAGCCAGGACAGATCTACCCTTAACTATGGCTACACCTTC. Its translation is CASSQDRSTLNYGYTF.

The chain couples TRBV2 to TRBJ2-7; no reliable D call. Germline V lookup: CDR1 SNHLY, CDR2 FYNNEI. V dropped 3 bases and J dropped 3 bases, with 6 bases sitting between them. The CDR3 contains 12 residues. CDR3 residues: CASSERHYEQYF. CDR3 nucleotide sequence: TGTGCCAGCAGTGAGAGACACTACGAGCAGTACTTC.

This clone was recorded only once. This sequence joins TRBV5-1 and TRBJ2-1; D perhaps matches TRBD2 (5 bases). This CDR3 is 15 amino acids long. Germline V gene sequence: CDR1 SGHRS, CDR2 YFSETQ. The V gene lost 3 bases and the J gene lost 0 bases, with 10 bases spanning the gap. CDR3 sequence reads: CASSWELSSYNEQFF. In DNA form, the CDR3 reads TGCGCCAGCAGCTGGGAGCTGAGCTCCTACAATGAGCAGTTCTTC.

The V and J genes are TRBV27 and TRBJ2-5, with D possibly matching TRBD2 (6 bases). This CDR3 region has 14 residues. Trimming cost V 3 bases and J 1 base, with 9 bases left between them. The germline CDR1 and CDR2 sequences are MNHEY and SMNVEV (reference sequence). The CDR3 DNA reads TGTGCCAGCAGTTTTCGGGGACTCCAAGAGACCCAGTACTTC. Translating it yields CASSFRGLQETQYF.

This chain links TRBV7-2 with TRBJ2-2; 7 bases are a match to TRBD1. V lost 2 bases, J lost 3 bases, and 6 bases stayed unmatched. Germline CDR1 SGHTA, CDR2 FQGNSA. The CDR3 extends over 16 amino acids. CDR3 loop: CASSLRQGGYTGELFF. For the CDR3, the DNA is TGTGCCAGCAGCTTAAGACAGGGCGGGTACACCGGGGAGCTGTTTTTT.

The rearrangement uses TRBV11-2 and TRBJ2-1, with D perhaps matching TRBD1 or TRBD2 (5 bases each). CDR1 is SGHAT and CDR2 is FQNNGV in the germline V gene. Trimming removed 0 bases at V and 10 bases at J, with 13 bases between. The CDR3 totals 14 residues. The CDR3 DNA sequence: TGTGCCAGCAGCTTAGAGGTGGGGGTAGGCGAGCAGTTCTTC. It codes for CASSLEVGVGEQFF.

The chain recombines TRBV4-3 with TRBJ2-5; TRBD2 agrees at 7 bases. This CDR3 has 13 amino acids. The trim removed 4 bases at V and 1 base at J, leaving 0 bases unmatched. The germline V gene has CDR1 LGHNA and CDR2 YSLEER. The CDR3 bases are TGCGCCAGCAGCCGGACTAGCCAAGAGACCCAGTACTTC. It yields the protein CASSRTSQETQYF.

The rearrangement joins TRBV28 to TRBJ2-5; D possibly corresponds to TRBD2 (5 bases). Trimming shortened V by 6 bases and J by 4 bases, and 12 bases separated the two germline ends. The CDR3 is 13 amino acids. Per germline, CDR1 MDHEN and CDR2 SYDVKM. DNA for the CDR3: TGTGCCAGCAGCACCGGACGGGGAGAGACCCAGTACTTC. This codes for CASSTGRGETQYF.

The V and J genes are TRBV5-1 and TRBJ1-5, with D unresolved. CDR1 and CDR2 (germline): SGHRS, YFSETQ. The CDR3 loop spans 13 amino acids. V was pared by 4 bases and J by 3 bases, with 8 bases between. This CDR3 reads CASSVGNNQPQHF. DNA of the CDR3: TGCGCCAGCAGCGTGGGGAACAATCAGCCCCAGCATTTT. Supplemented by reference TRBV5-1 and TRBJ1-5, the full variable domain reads KAGVTQTPRYLIKTRGQQVTLSCSPISGHRSVSWYQQTPGQGLQFLFEYFSETQRNKGNFPGRFSGRQFSNSRSEMNVSTLELGDSALYLCASSVGNNQPQHFGDGTRLSIL.

The CDR3 DNA sequence: TGTGCCAGCAGTTACACTACAGGGTCAGATCAGCCCCAGCATTTT. Its protein is CASSYTTGSDQPQHF. The rearrangement uses TRBV6-5 and TRBJ1-5; TRBD1 is a possible D gene (6 bases). The CDR3 is 15 residues long. CDR1 and CDR2 from the germline V gene are MNHEY and SVGAGI. V was cut by 2 bases and J by 5 bases, with 13 bases left in between.